Given below is one T cell receptor (beta chain) in context. The antigen is undetermined. The data derive from a study of T cells after posttransplantation cyclophosphamide. Libraries were prepared by immunoSEQ multiplex PCR; TCRdb keeps only in-frame clonotypes and omits some of them. The data contain 25,000 to 30,000 clones, around 86% of them singletons. Study results and caveats: Later post-transplant blood repertoires were often dominated by donor CD8+ memory clones. Blood and skin or GI T cell repertoires showed limited TRB overlap.

V was clipped by 4 bases and J by 0 bases; unmatched bases: 10. The CDR3 length is 17 residues. Germline V gene data show CDR1 as SGHRS and CDR2 as YFSETQ. The clonotype originates from a middle-aged man. The chain links TRBV5-1 to TRBJ2-3; 8 nucleotides align to TRBD2. Specimen: PBMCs. The CDR3 spells CASSPQPTSGSTDTQYF. The CDR3 nucleotides are TGCGCCAGCAGCCCCCAGCCTACTAGCGGTAGCACAGATACGCAGTATTTT.